The rows below give T cell receptor beta chains drawn from one sample of a study of blood T cells in healthy people across ages. MiXCR, applied by TCRdb to the 5' RACE reads, yields one record per CDR3 protein. The sample has over a million distinct CDR3 sequences; around 42% are singletons. Input material: blood. The origin of the receptors is a woman in her late teens or twenties in good health. Each CDR3 is given with its conserved first and last residue. The D gene is left open where the match is weak. Rows may omit the clone size; those that give it use once, few, many or a size class.

d_call clone_size j_call v_call cdr3_nt cdr3_aa
. few TRBJ1-2 TRBV29-1 TGCAGCGTTGAAGTCCCAACTGAGAACTATGGCTACACCTTC CSVEVPTENYGYTF
. . TRBJ2-7 TRBV6-5 TGTGCCAGCAGTTACTCCGACTCCCGGGGTGGGGAGCAGTACTTC CASSYSDSRGGEQYF
TRBD1 once TRBJ2-5 TRBV20-1 TGCAGTGCTAGAGATGGACAGGGGGCCTCGGGGGCCCAGTACTTC CSARDGQGASGAQYF
TRBD2 . TRBJ2-3 TRBV4-1 TGCGCCAGCAGCCCGGGACTAGCGGGGGCGTCGGAGTATTTT CASSPGLAGASEYF
TRBD2 . TRBJ2-1 TRBV9 TGTGCCAGCAGCGTAGTCCCTAGCGGGGCTTCTAATGAGCAGTTCTTC CASSVVPSGASNEQFF
TRBD1 few TRBJ2-5 TRBV12-3/TRBV12-4 TGTGCCAGCAGCGACAGGGCCCAAGAGACCCAGTACTTC CASSDRAQETQYF
TRBD1 few TRBJ1-1 TRBV7-8 TGTGCCAGCAGCCCGACGGGACAGGGCCCCCTCATGAACACTGAAGCTTTCTTT CASSPTGQGPLMNTEAFF
TRBD2 . TRBJ2-1 TRBV14 TGTGCCAGCAGCCAAGCTAGGGCTAGCGGGATCCAGCAGTTCTTC CASSQARASGIQQFF
TRBD2 few TRBJ2-1 TRBV5-1 TGCGCCAGCAGTTACCTAGCGGGTCAGACCTACAATGAGCAGTTCTTC CASSYLAGQTYNEQFF
. . TRBJ1-1 TRBV4-1 TGCGCCAGCAGCCAAGGGAAAAATGAAGCTTTCTTT CASSQGKNEAFF
. . TRBJ2-5 TRBV30 TGTGCCTGGGGCCGGGTGGGGAGTGAGACCCAGTACTTC CAWGRVGSETQYF
. few TRBJ2-1 TRBV29-1 TGCAGCGTTGTTCCGGGCTATGAGCAGTTCTTC CSVVPGYEQFF
. . TRBJ2-1 TRBV7-9 TGTGCCAGCAGTCCAAGAACCTATAGCGGCAATGAGCAGTTCTTC CASSPRTYSGNEQFF
. . TRBJ2-6 TRBV2 TGTGCCAGCAAGCTGGCAGCTGGGGCCAACGTCCTGACTTTC CASKLAAGANVLTF
. . TRBJ1-2 TRBV6-1 TGTGCCAGCAGTGAGCTACAGGGTGGTAGCTATGGCTACACCTTC CASSELQGGSYGYTF
TRBD1 . TRBJ1-2 TRBV15 TGTGCCACCAGCACCCCGGGAAGAATAGGACAGGGGTCAGCCCCCGATAGTGGCTACACCTTC CATSTPGRIGQGSAPDSGYTF
TRBD1 many TRBJ2-1 TRBV10-3 TGTGCCATCAGCGAGGGGGACAGGGTCAAGAATGAGCAGTTCTTC CAISEGDRVKNEQFF
. . TRBJ1-1 TRBV28 TGTGCCAGCAGGAGAACAGGGTTAGGCACTGAAGCTTTCTTT CASRRTGLGTEAFF
. . TRBJ2-1 TRBV7-2 TGTGCCAGCAGCGCGGACACTCTCTCCTACAATGAGCAGTTCTTC CASSADTLSYNEQFF
. few TRBJ1-5 TRBV27 TGTGCCAGCAGTTTATCGCGAGGGTTCAATCAGCCCCAGCATTTT CASSLSRGFNQPQHF
. few TRBJ2-4 TRBV3-1 TGTGCCAGCAGCCCACTGGGGAACGGAGATCAGTACTTC CASSPLGNGDQYF
. . TRBJ2-3 TRBV20-1 TGCAGTGCCGCGACAGTGATCACAGATAAGCAGTATTTT CSAATVITDKQYF
TRBD2 few TRBJ2-7 TRBV11-2 TGTGCCAGCAGCCCCCGGGGACTAGCGTACGAGCAGTACTTC CASSPRGLAYEQYF
TRBD1 . TRBJ1-4 TRBV30 TGTGCCTGTAAGGGACAGGCGATTGAAAAACTGTTTTTT CACKGQAIEKLFF
. . TRBJ2-1 TRBV27 TGTGCCAGCAGTATTCGATTAGGCACCTACAATGAGCAGTTCTTC CASSIRLGTYNEQFF
. . TRBJ2-3 TRBV11-3 TGTGCCAGCAGCTTAGGAACAGGGAACCCAGATACGCGGTATTTT CASSLGTGNPDTRYF
. . TRBJ1-2 TRBV7-9 TGTGCCAGCAGCTTAGCAGGGGACGAGGGCTATGGCTACACCTTC CASSLAGDEGYGYTF
. many TRBJ2-5 TRBV6-6 TGTGCCAGCAGTCCTACCGCATGGACCCAAGAGACCCAGTACTTC CASSPTAWTQETQYF
TRBD2 . TRBJ2-1 TRBV24-1 TGTGCCACCAGTGAGACGGGGGGGCCCTCCTACAATGAGCAGTTCTTC CATSETGGPSYNEQFF
. . TRBJ1-3 TRBV6-5 TGTGCCAGCAACCCTGGTGGTTTACGTTCTGGAAACACCATATATTTT CASNPGGLRSGNTIYF
. . TRBJ2-1 TRBV20-1 TGCAGTGCTAGAGATGTGTCGATCAGCCATACTTACAATGAGCAGTTCTTC CSARDVSISHTYNEQFF
. . TRBJ1-6 TRBV5-6 TGTGCCAGCAGCTATGGGGCTTCACCCCTCCACTTT CASSYGASPLHF
TRBD1 . TRBJ1-5 TRBV12-3/TRBV12-4 TGTGCCAGCAGTTCCTCCGGGACAGCACTTTATAGCAATCAGCCCCAGCATTTT CASSSSGTALYSNQPQHF
. many TRBJ1-4 TRBV5-1 TGTGCCAGCAGTCTCCAGGGTGGCACTAATGAAAAACTGTTTTTT CASSLQGGTNEKLFF
. . TRBJ1-5 TRBV12-3/TRBV12-4 TGTGCCAGCAGTCGGGAGGGGCCCTCCAGCAATCAGCCCCAGCATTTT CASSREGPSSNQPQHF
. . TRBJ2-4 TRBV21-1 TGTGCCAGCAGCAAAGCGCGACGGCAGGGGGAAGCCAAAAACATTCAGTACTTC CASSKARRQGEAKNIQYF
TRBD2 once TRBJ2-3 TRBV30 TGTGCCTCAACCCAGCGGGGGGGCACAGATACGCAGTATTTT CASTQRGGTDTQYF
. . TRBJ2-1 TRBV27 TGTGCCAGCAGCTCCCGAGCAGGGTTGGACGAGCGGTTCTTC CASSSRAGLDERFF